This T cell receptor (beta chain) was recovered during a study of cytomegalovirus exposure and HLA in healthy donors. Study in general: Of the donors genotyped, 398 in all, about 82% fell in the Caucasian-associated ancestry cluster.

Researchers ran the PCR with 60 Vbeta and 13 Jbeta primers. Clones were sequenced by immunoSEQ multiplex PCR, and TCRdb holds only the in-frame ones, with some missing. This sample has fewer than 130,000 clones; around 60% occur once, and the top ten carry around 4%. This receptor was taken from a man aged 25-45 years in good health and CMV-seropositive. Sequences were obtained from PBMCs.

CDR3 coding DNA: TGTGCCAGCAATCCCGGCAGGCAAGAGACCCAGTACTTC. Translated: CASNPGRQETQYF. The rearrangement joins TRBV6-1 to TRBJ2-5; D is unresolved. V was trimmed by 7 bases and J by 2 bases, leaving 11 bases between them. Germline CDR1 reads MNHNS; CDR2 reads SASEGT. The CDR3 loop spans 13 amino acids.